These T cell receptor beta chains were read from a single sample in a study of blood T cell repertoires in COVID-19. The repertoire was sequenced with immunoSEQ multiplex PCR; TCRdb's copy has only in-frame clones and lacks some. The table records roughly 38,000 clones, over 75% of them present only once. Input material: peripheral blood. Receptor source: a man at least 80 years old with active or convalescent COVID-19. Both conserved end residues are part of each CDR3. Each record gives: CDR3 length, V gene, J gene, CDR3 protein.

len: 15
v_gene: TRBV4-3
j_gene: TRBJ2-7
CDR3aa: CASSQSSGGRYEQYF

len: 13
v_gene: TRBV13
j_gene: TRBJ1-2
CDR3aa: CASSHDRGQGYTF

len: 15
v_gene: TRBV6-2/TRBV6-3
j_gene: TRBJ2-3
CDR3aa: CASSRAGGHADTQYF

len: 18
v_gene: TRBV11-3
j_gene: TRBJ2-6
CDR3aa: CASSLGPGKGSGANVLTF

len: 17
v_gene: TRBV7-2
j_gene: TRBJ2-5
CDR3aa: CASSFGQRGLIMETQYF

len: 15
v_gene: TRBV18
j_gene: TRBJ2-7
CDR3aa: CASSHPTDRSYEQYF

len: 16
v_gene: TRBV5-4
j_gene: TRBJ2-1
CDR3aa: CASSWGPGEGYNEQFF

len: 13
v_gene: TRBV9
j_gene: TRBJ1-2
CDR3aa: CASSVGANYGYTF

len: 13
v_gene: TRBV29-1
j_gene: TRBJ1-4
CDR3aa: CSVGDRGYEKLFF

len: 16
v_gene: TRBV19
j_gene: TRBJ2-3
CDR3aa: CASSPALAAGTDTQYF

len: 19
v_gene: TRBV11-2
j_gene: TRBJ2-1
CDR3aa: CASSLVGLAGVRRVNEQFF

len: 15
v_gene: TRBV11-3
j_gene: TRBJ2-1
CDR3aa: CASRTGDRYYNEQFF

len: 15
v_gene: TRBV7-2
j_gene: TRBJ2-1
CDR3aa: CASSFRGLIYNEQFF

len: 14
v_gene: TRBV7-2
j_gene: TRBJ2-7
CDR3aa: CASSQDRGPNEQYF

len: 18
v_gene: TRBV9
j_gene: TRBJ2-2
CDR3aa: CASSVMVTGTLLTGELFF

len: 11
v_gene: TRBV30
j_gene: TRBJ2-1
CDR3aa: CAWSARQEQFF

len: 16
v_gene: TRBV3-1/TRBV3-2
j_gene: TRBJ2-3
CDR3aa: CASSLASIVSTDTQYF

len: 14
v_gene: TRBV29-1
j_gene: TRBJ1-1
CDR3aa: CSVAPQGLGTEAFF

len: 14
v_gene: TRBV14
j_gene: TRBJ1-4
CDR3aa: CASSSRGPKEKLFF

len: 15
v_gene: TRBV29-1
j_gene: TRBJ1-2
CDR3aa: CSVEIRGRGGYGYTF

len: 13
v_gene: TRBV7-2
j_gene: TRBJ1-1
CDR3aa: CASSPRQDTEAFF

len: 14
v_gene: TRBV19
j_gene: TRBJ1-2
CDR3aa: CATRSGTGVYGYTF

len: 18
v_gene: TRBV5-4
j_gene: TRBJ2-4
CDR3aa: CASSSERGGDLAKNIQYF

len: 19
v_gene: TRBV6-6
j_gene: TRBJ1-5
CDR3aa: CASSRSRDRGISTYQPQHF

len: 17
v_gene: TRBV19
j_gene: TRBJ2-2
CDR3aa: CASSKRTSGANTGELFF

len: 16
v_gene: TRBV11-2
j_gene: TRBJ2-5
CDR3aa: CASSLLAGLSQETQYF

len: 11
v_gene: TRBV5-6
j_gene: TRBJ2-3
CDR3aa: CASSIGVTQYF

len: 13
v_gene: TRBV18
j_gene: TRBJ2-5
CDR3aa: CASSRDSQETQYF

len: 16
v_gene: TRBV24-1
j_gene: TRBJ2-3
CDR3aa: CATSPGQGARTDTQYF

len: 17
v_gene: TRBV23-1
j_gene: TRBJ1-4
CDR3aa: CASSQSRPRRANEKLFF